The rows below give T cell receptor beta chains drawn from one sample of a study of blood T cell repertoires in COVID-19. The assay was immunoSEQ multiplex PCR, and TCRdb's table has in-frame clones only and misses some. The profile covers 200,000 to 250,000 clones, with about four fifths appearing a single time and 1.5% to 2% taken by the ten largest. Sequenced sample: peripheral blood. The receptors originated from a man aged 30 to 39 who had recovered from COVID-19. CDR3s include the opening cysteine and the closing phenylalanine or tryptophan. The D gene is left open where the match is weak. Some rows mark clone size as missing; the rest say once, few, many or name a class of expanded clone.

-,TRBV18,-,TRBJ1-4,CASSPRQVFNEKLFF,TGTGCCAGCTCACCTCGTCAGGTCTTTAATGAAAAACTGTTTTTT
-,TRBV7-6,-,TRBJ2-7,CASSREAQGNPSNEQYF,TGTGCCAGCAGCCGAGAGGCCCAAGGTAACCCCTCCAACGAGCAGTACTTC
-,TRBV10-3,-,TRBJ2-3,CASSPAGLSTDTQYF,TGTGCCAGCTCCCCGGCGGGACTTAGCACAGATACGCAGTATTTT
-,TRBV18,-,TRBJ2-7,CASSPGATDEQYF,TGTGCCAGCTCACCGGGGGCCACCGACGAGCAGTACTTC
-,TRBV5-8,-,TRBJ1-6,CASSLTISPLHF,TGTGCCAGCAGCTTGACAATTTCACCCCTCCACTTT
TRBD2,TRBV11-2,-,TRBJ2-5,CASSFSLAGGRETQYF,TGTGCCAGCAGCTTCTCACTAGCGGGGGGCAGAGAGACCCAGTACTTC
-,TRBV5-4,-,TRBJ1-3,CASSPGGQPFGNTIYF,TGTGCCAGCAGCCCGGGAGGACAGCCGTTCGGAAACACCATATATTTT
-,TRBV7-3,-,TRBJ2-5,CASSLNPPTSQETQYF,TGTGCCAGCAGCTTAAACCCCCCGACTAGCCAAGAGACCCAGTACTTC
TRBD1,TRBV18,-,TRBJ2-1,CASSPGQGRNNEQFF,TGTGCCAGCTCCCCCGGACAGGGCCGGAACAATGAGCAGTTCTTC
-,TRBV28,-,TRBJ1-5,CASSFGRGNNQPQHF,TGTGCCAGCAGTTTTGGTAGGGGTAACAATCAGCCCCAGCATTTT
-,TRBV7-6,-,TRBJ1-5,CASSLAPWAVVRFGVLIGPQHF,TGTGCCAGCAGCTTAGCACCTTGGGCAGTCGTTAGATTCGGTGTATTGATAGGGCCCCAGCATTTT
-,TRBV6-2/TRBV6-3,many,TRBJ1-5,CASSYRRGQPQHF,TGTGCCAGCAGTTATAGGCGGGGACAGCCCCAGCATTTT
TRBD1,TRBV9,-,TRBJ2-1,CASSLLDRANEQFF,TGTGCCAGCAGCCTCCTGGACAGGGCCAATGAGCAGTTCTTC
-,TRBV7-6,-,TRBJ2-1,CASSLSGYEQFF,TGTGCCAGCAGCTTAAGTGGCTATGAGCAGTTCTTC
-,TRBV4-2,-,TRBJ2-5,CASSQSLARQETQYF,TGTGCCAGCAGCCAATCACTAGCCCGCCAAGAGACCCAGTACTTC
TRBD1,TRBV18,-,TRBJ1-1,CASSPPRGLGTEAFF,TGTGCCAGCTCACCCCCTAGGGGGCTCGGCACTGAAGCTTTCTTT
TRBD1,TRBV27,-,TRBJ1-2,CASRGARDRVYGYTF,TGTGCCAGCAGAGGAGCTCGGGACAGGGTCTATGGCTACACCTTC
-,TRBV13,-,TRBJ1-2,CASSLGPRLEREYGYTF,TGTGCCAGCAGCTTAGGTCCGCGGTTAGAGAGGGAGTATGGCTACACCTTC
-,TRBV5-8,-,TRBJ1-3,CASSSQGGQRNTIYF,TGTGCCAGCAGCTCTCAGGGTGGGCAGCGAAACACCATATATTTT
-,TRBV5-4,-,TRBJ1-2,CASSLAGGTGFGYTF,TGTGCCAGCAGCTTGGCCGGAGGCACGGGGTTTGGCTACACCTTC
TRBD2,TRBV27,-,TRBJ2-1,CASSSVWKERSGAAREQFF,TGTGCCAGCAGTTCCGTCTGGAAGGAAAGAAGCGGGGCGGCCCGTGAGCAGTTCTTC
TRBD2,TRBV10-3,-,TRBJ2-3,CAISAGAGVTDTQYF,TGTGCCATCAGTGCCGGAGCGGGGGTCACAGATACGCAGTATTTT
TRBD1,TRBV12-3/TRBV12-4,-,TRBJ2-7,CASRDRADEQYF,TGTGCCAGCAGAGACAGGGCGGACGAGCAGTACTTC
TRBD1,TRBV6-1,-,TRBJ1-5,CASSEAGQAGQPQHF,TGTGCCAGCAGTGAAGCGGGACAGGCCGGTCAGCCCCAGCATTTT
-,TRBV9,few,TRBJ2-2,CASSRQNTGELFF,TGTGCCAGCTCGAGGCAGAACACCGGGGAGCTGTTTTTT
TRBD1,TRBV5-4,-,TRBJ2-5,CASSWTGQANQETQYF,TGTGCCAGCAGCTGGACCGGACAGGCGAACCAAGAGACCCAGTACTTC
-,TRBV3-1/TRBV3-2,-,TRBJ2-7,CASSQDLVGREQYF,TGTGCCAGCAGCCAAGATCTTGTAGGGAGGGAGCAGTACTTC
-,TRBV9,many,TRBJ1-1,CASSVGGALNTEAFF,TGTGCCAGCAGCGTAGGGGGCGCCTTGAACACTGAAGCTTTCTTT
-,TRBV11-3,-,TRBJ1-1,CASSLEANTEAFF,TGTGCCAGCAGCCTAGAGGCGAACACTGAAGCTTTCTTT
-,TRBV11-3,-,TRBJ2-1,CASSLETGAYNEQFF,TGTGCCAGCAGCTTAGAGACGGGGGCCTACAATGAGCAGTTCTTC
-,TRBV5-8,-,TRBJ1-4,CASTDGDNEKLFF,TGTGCCAGCACCGACGGAGACAATGAAAAACTGTTTTTT
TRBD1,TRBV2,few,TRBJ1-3,CASSALDRRRNTIYF,TGTGCCAGCAGCGCGTTGGACAGGCGCCGAAACACCATATATTTT
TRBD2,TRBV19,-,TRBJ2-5,CASSRGTSGGETQYF,TGTGCCAGTAGTAGAGGGACTAGCGGGGGAGAGACCCAGTACTTC
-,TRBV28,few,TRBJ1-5,CASSLILTPQSNQPQHF,TGTGCCAGCAGTTTAATCCTGACACCCCAAAGCAATCAGCCCCAGCATTTT
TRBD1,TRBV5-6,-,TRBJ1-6,CASSLGGQGFNSPLHF,TGTGCCAGCAGCTTGGGGGGACAGGGGTTTAATTCACCCCTCCACTTT
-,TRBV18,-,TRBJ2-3,CASSPGSSVNTQYF,TGTGCCAGCTCACCCGGTTCGAGCGTGAATACGCAGTATTTT
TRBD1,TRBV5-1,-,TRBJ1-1,CASSFGTGTNTEAFF,TGCGCCAGCAGCTTCGGGACAGGGACGAACACTGAAGCTTTCTTT
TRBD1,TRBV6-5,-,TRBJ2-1,CASSRDRAYNEQFF,TGTGCCAGCTCCCGGGACAGGGCCTACAATGAGCAGTTCTTC
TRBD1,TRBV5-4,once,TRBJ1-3,CASSSSGGLRNTIYF,TGTGCCAGCAGCTCATCAGGGGGCCTTCGAAACACCATATATTTT
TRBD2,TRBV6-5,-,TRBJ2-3,CASLAGGPSDTQYF,TGTGCCAGTCTAGCGGGGGGGCCATCAGATACGCAGTATTTT
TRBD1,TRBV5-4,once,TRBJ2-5,CASSRRQGGETQYF,TGTGCCAGCAGCCGACGACAGGGTGGAGAGACCCAGTACTTC
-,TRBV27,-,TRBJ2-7,CASSLAGDEQYF,TGTGCCAGCAGTTTAGCAGGGGACGAGCAGTACTTC
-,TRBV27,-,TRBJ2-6,CASSLSYSAGANVLTF,TGTGCCAGCAGTTTATCGTATAGTGCTGGGGCCAACGTCCTGACTTTC
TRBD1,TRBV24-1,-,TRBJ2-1,CATSDPGQGAREQFF,TGTGCCACCAGTGACCCGGGACAGGGGGCGCGCGAGCAGTTCTTC
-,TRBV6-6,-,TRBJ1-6,CATAGGNSPLHF,TGTGCCACCGCAGGTGGCAATTCACCCCTCCACTTT
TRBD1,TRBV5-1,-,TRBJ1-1,CASSWGGDRGAFF,TGCGCCAGCAGCTGGGGTGGGGACAGGGGAGCTTTCTTT
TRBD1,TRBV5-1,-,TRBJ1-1,CASSPIRTGGQAFF,TGCGCCAGCAGCCCCATTAGGACAGGGGGCCAAGCTTTCTTT
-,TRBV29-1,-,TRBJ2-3,CSIPGVYTDTQYF,TGCAGCATCCCGGGGGTGTACACAGATACGCAGTATTTT
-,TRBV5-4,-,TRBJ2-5,CASSDQREETQYF,TGTGCCAGCAGCGACCAAAGGGAGGAGACCCAGTACTTC
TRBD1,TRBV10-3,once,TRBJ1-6,CAISESTGGSLHF,TGTGCCATCAGTGAGTCGACAGGGGGATCCCTCCACTTT
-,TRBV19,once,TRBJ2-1,CASSPDLAVQFF,TGTGCCAGTAGTCCCGATCTAGCAGTGCAGTTCTTC
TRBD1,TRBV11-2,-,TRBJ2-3,CASSLFWVRGRPDTQYF,TGTGCCAGCAGCTTATTTTGGGTCAGGGGGCGCCCAGATACGCAGTATTTT
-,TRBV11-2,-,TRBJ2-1,CASSLESSGIEQFF,TGTGCCAGCAGCTTAGAGAGTTCGGGGATTGAGCAGTTCTTC